This entry describes one T cell receptor (beta chain). Its antigen is undetermined. The J segment lost 7 bases and the V segment lost 4 bases, leaving 7 bases of the junction unmatched. Germline-derived CDR1 and CDR2 are SGDLS and YYNGEE. The CDR3 has 15 amino acids. The study ran its PCR with 60 Vbeta and 13 Jbeta primers. TCRdb's copy holds only in-frame clones and misses some; the assay was immunoSEQ multiplex PCR. The sample includes around 220,000 clones, about 74% seen only once; the top ten take less than 20%. The data stem from a study of cytomegalovirus exposure and HLA in healthy donors. Study-wide points: Most TCR beta V segments were productive about 87% or about 30% of the time in an earlier analysis. An Asian-associated ancestry cluster reportedly showed fewer N-insertions than the roughly 670-donor mean in a later analysis.

The source of this sequence is a man in his forties or fifties in good health and CMV-seronegative. Sequenced: PBMCs. This sequence joins TRBV9 and TRBJ2-1; 11 nucleotides match TRBD2. The CDR3 DNA reads TGTGCCAGCAGCATAACTAGCGGGAGCATAAATGAGCAGTTCTTC. Translating gives CASSITSGSINEQFF.